This paragraph reports one TCR beta chain. What antigen it recognizes has not been identified. One base away there is no much larger clone; base qualities are not given. Ficoll-Paque density gradient centrifugation was the method used to isolate PBMCs. This specimen comes from a study of T-cell memory formation after mild COVID-19 (dated by TCRdb to the early 2020s). Some background on the complete study: TCR sequence clusters from the two donors were found to be largely donor specific. Two young, previously healthy adult volunteers made up the cohort, one male and one female. In two donors, T-cell clones that expanded and contracted after mild COVID-19 were tracked by sequencing TCRalpha and TCRbeta repertoires over time.

The germline V gene gives CDR1 as MGHRA and CDR2 as YSYEKL. V has 3 bases trimmed and J has 3 bases trimmed; junction bases matching no gene number 12. Measured from the cysteine to the phenylalanine, the CDR3 is 17 residues long. This entry keeps only the CDR3 DNA: 51 bases, framed from base 1. Overall study outcomes, separate from this receptor: The detection of some responding clones in pre-infection memory suggests that pre-existing cross-reactive memory T cells joined the SARS-CoV-2 response. The study covered only a couple of mild cases, and larger cohorts including severe cases with pre-infection samples were considered necessary. Clones that contracted from day 15 to 85 showed balanced CD4/CD8 phenotypes, whereas a second wave of clones that expanded from day 15 to 37 leaned towards CD4+. Contracting CD4+ clones were found mainly in CM and EM memory subsets, while CD8+ clones were enriched in EMRA. The second-wave clones that peaked on day 37 were not confirmed to be SARS-CoV-2 specific.

This sample was sequenced with an Illumina NovaSeq 6000. cDNA libraries for TCRalpha and TCRbeta were prepared by 5'RACE using constant-segment primers, with sample barcodes and unique molecular identifiers added. Trizol reagent was used to extract RNA from every sample. Libraries were amplified in two PCR steps, with a second sample barcode and Illumina TruSeq adapters added in the second step. Sequencing of the libraries was done on an Illumina NovaSeq, producing 2 x 150 bp paired-end reads. The authors' analysis ran thus. The reads were demultiplexed and collapsed into UMI-guided consensus sequences using migec v1.2.7. Using mixcr v2.1.11, UMI consensuses were aligned to TRA and TRB V and J templates and then assembled into clonotypes. Expanded or contracted clonotypes were those called significant by both edgeR and NoisET, with noise models trained on biological replicates. For edgeR calls, the thresholds were a false discovery rate-adjusted p below 0.01 and a log2 fold-change of 1. As an exploratory analysis of dynamics, PCA with hierarchical clustering was applied to max-normalized trajectories of the 1000 most abundant clonotypes. Separately sequenced CD4+ and CD8+ repertoires were used to assign the CD4 or CD8 phenotype of responding clones. TCRdb trimmed public reads at Q25 via fastp, called clones via MiXCR and kept in-frame beta chains. For every CDR3 protein sequence, its rows merge into one entry that carries the most common genes and DNA. TCRdb's processing, not the authors' own work, is the source of the V and J calls. This sample has more than 300,000 distinct CDR3 sequences in its table, and approximately 13% of those were observed once. 22% of the sample belongs to the ten largest clones.

The sequence came from a man between 18 and 35 years old who had mild COVID-19 (a few samples of this study predate the infection). The sample titles of this study are shuffled in the database, so cell type and time point are left out; the donor was told from shared clones. Recombination joined TRBV4-1 with TRBJ2-5; 8 central bases correspond to TRBD1. The specimen sequenced was PBMCs or a T cell subset sorted from them (not recorded which). The DNA is as follows: TGCGCCAGCAGCCAGAGGTTGATCGACAGGGGTAAAGAGACCCAGTACTTC. This codes for CASSQRLIDRGKETQYF.